The source of this T cell receptor beta chain is a study of cytomegalovirus exposure and HLA in healthy donors. General observations from the study: The study designated roughly 150 TCR beta chains cytomegalovirus-associated. In a later analysis, a missense DCLRE1C variant was linked to TCR beta V- and J-gene trimming. More clonal expansion characterized HLA-associated TCR beta chains than equally common others in a later analysis.

The PCR employed 60 Vbeta primers together with 13 Jbeta primers. Libraries were prepared by immunoSEQ multiplex PCR; TCRdb keeps only in-frame clonotypes and omits some of them. There are about 190,000 clones in the sample; about 80% occur only once, and 3.4% lies in the top ten. Donors showed nominal health when sampled, although they likely had unrecorded immune exposures. On this clone: What it binds is unknown.

CDR1 is SNHLY and CDR2 is FYNNEI in the germline V gene. The CDR3 is 13 amino acids. The ends were cut back, 10 bases at V and 0 bases at J, with 12 bases in the middle. This TCR came from a man aged 35-49 years in good health and CMV-seropositive. The material sequenced was PBMCs. V gene TRBV2 combines with J gene TRBJ1-1; weak D call: TRBD1 (6 bases). The CDR3 region has the DNA TGTGCCACTCTGGGGGCCATGAACACTGAAGCTTTCTTT. As protein: CATLGAMNTEAFF.